The 23 T cell receptor beta chains reported below all come from one sample, sequenced in a study of cytomegalovirus exposure and HLA in healthy donors. Data came from immunoSEQ multiplex PCR; TCRdb stores just in-frame clones and leaves some out. Altogether under 95,000 clones are present, 94% being singletons, with the ten largest covering over 2%. Sequencing used PBMCs. The receptors come from a woman aged 18 to 35 in good health and CMV-seronegative.

V and J are TRBV11-2 and TRBJ2-7, with 9 bases that match TRBD1. The V gene's germline CDR1 is SGHAT and CDR2 FQNNGV. Trimming took 0 bases from V and 4 from J; bases not matched to a gene: 7. The CDR3 runs to 16 residues. The CDR3, as DNA: TGTGCCAGCAGCTTAGATACGGGACAGGGAATATACGAGCAGTACTTC. It specifies CASSLDTGQGIYEQYF.

The genes are TRBV4-1 and TRBJ2-1; tentative D call: TRBD2 (5 bases). Germline CDR1 is MGHRA and CDR2 is YSYEKL. Trimming removed 0 bases from V and 6 bases from J, with 21 bases in between. The CDR3 covers 18 residues. The CDR3 coding sequence is TGCGCCAGCAGCCAAGATAATCTAGCCCAGAATATCCCCAATGAGCAGTTCTTC. Translation gives CASSQDNLAQNIPNEQFF.

This chain links TRBV6-5 with TRBJ1-2, with 7 bases fitting TRBD1. The V gene end was trimmed by 6 bases and the J gene end by 3 bases; junction bases not matched to a gene: 1. This CDR3 has 12 amino acids. Per the germline V gene, CDR1 is MNHEY and CDR2 is SVGAGI. CDR3 amino acids: CASRQGDYGYTF. CDR3 sequence (DNA): TGTGCCAGCAGGCAGGGGGACTATGGCTACACCTTC.

The chain recombines TRBV6-4 with TRBJ2-3; 8 positions match TRBD2. Germline CDR1 MRHNA, CDR2 SNTAGT. J lost 6 bases, V lost 3 bases, and 5 bases had no gene match. This CDR3 region has 14 residues. CDR3 region: CASSEAGGSDTQYF. CDR3 bases: TGTGCCAGCAGTGAGGCGGGGGGCTCGGATACGCAGTATTTT.

The V call is TRBV5-6, the J call TRBJ1-3, with D unclear. In germline, CDR1 is SGHDT, CDR2 YYEEEE. The CDR3 is made up of 16 amino acids. V lost 0 bases and J 1 base, leaving 11 bases between the germline ends. The chain's CDR3 is CASSLVLGVSGNTIYF. The CDR3 bases are TGTGCCAGCAGCTTGGTCTTAGGAGTTTCTGGAAACACCATATATTTT.

The chain has TRBV6-4 and TRBJ1-1; weak D call: TRBD1 (6 bases). The CDR3 is 14 residues long. The V gene's germline CDR1 is MRHNA and CDR2 SNTAGT. V lost 4 bases and J lost 5, with 14 bases in between. In DNA, the CDR3 is TGTGCCAGCAGTGCTCATTCTCAGGGGACTGAAGCTTTCTTT. It translates to CASSAHSQGTEAFF.

This sequence joins TRBV4-3 and TRBJ2-5, with 7 bases lining up with TRBD2. CDR3 length equals 14 residues. The V segment lost 3 bases and the J segment 2 bases; nucleotides outside the gene matches: 3. CDR1 is LGHNA and CDR2 is YSLEER in the germline V gene. CDR3 in amino acids: CASSQAAGQETQYF. The CDR3 DNA sequence: TGCGCCAGCAGCCAGGCAGCGGGGCAAGAGACCCAGTACTTC.

The chain links TRBV11-2 to TRBJ2-2, with a weak D call TRBD1 (6 bases). Looked up from germline, CDR1 is SGHAT and CDR2 is FQNNGV. Trimming removed 5 bases from V and 4 bases from J, with 14 bases in between. The CDR3 totals 15 residues. The CDR3 spells CASSPSGTSTGELFF. CDR3 nucleotide sequence: TGTGCCAGCAGCCCTTCCGGGACATCCACCGGGGAGCTGTTTTTT.

The gene calls are TRBV19 and TRBJ2-2; D remains unclear. Germline V gene data show CDR1 as LNHDA and CDR2 as SQIVND (reference sequence). The CDR3 contains 15 residues. Trimming shortened V by 6 bases and J by 2 bases, and 13 bases separated the two germline ends. The CDR3 sequence is CASSSWAENTGELFF. DNA of the CDR3: TGTGCCAGTAGCAGTTGGGCAGAAAACACCGGGGAGCTGTTTTTT.

V and J are TRBV30 and TRBJ2-1; D gene unclear. The V and J ends lost 0 bases and 16 bases respectively, with 19 bases between them. This CDR3 is built from 13 residues. CDR1 and CDR2 from the germline V gene are GTSNPN and SVGIG (reference sequence). The CDR3 sequence: CAWSVNQARGKFF. As DNA, the CDR3 is TGTGCCTGGAGTGTAAACCAGGCACGTGGTAAATTCTTC.

The J gene is TRBJ1-3, the V gene TRBV9; 7 bases fit TRBD1. The CDR3 spans 15 residues. Trimming cost V 3 bases and J 4 bases; bases outside gene matches: 7. Germline-derived CDR1 and CDR2 are SGDLS and YYNGEE. CDR3 region: CASSATGLPGNTIYF. In nucleotides, the CDR3 is TGTGCCAGCAGCGCGACAGGGCTCCCCGGAAACACCATATATTTT.

The chain is built from TRBV14 and TRBJ1-2, with no clear D. The ends were cut back, 4 bases at V and 8 bases at J, with 11 bases in the middle. Germline lookup yields CDR1 SGHDN and CDR2 FVKESK. This CDR3 spans 12 amino acids. The CDR3 sequence is CASSRGLWGYTF. The CDR3 nucleotides are TGTGCCAGCAGCCGAGGGCTCTGGGGCTACACCTTC.

The chain joins TRBV30 to TRBJ2-1; D perhaps matches TRBD1 (6 bases). Looked up from germline, CDR1 is GTSNPN and CDR2 is SVGIG (reference sequence). The CDR3 spans 16 residues. V lost 0 bases to trimming and J lost 1 base, with 13 bases between them. CDR3 sequence (DNA): TGTGCCTGGAGTGTACTGCTAGGGGGATCCTACAATGAGCAGTTCTTC. This codes for CAWSVLLGGSYNEQFF.

This sequence joins TRBV25-1 and TRBJ2-5, with 11 bases aligning to TRBD2. After removal of 4 bases from V and 2 bases from J, the junction contained 9 bases not matched to a gene. Germline V gene sequence: CDR1 MGHDK, CDR2 SYGVNS. This CDR3 region has 17 residues. The DNA of the CDR3 is TGTGCCAGCAGTGGTACTAGCGGGAGAAGGGGGCAAGAGACCCAGTACTTC. It codes for CASSGTSGRRGQETQYF.

Here the CDR3 reads CASSLDRPYNEQFF. The CDR3 DNA is TGTGCCAGCAGTTTGGACAGGCCCTACAATGAGCAGTTCTTC. This chain joins TRBV6-6 and TRBJ2-1; 7 nucleotides align to TRBD1. Trimming took 4 bases from V and 2 from J; bases not matched to a gene: 2. The CDR3 has 14 residues. Germline V gene lookup returns CDR1 MNHNY and CDR2 SVGAGI (reference sequence).

This chain uses TRBV7-2 with TRBJ2-3; the match to TRBD2 covers 9 bases. The CDR3 runs to 17 residues. V dropped 0 bases and J dropped 2; count of bases not matched to a gene: 6. Germline loops: CDR1 SGHTA, CDR2 FQGNSA. The CDR3 protein is CASSLAYSGGLTDTQYF. The CDR3 DNA reads TGTGCCAGCAGCTTAGCGTACAGCGGGGGGCTCACAGATACGCAGTATTTT.

This chain joins TRBV9 and TRBJ1-4, with D maybe TRBD1 (6 bases). V dropped 1 base and J dropped 4 bases, with 14 bases sitting between them. The CDR3 extends over 16 amino acids. CDR1 and CDR2 from the germline V gene are SGDLS and YYNGEE. CDR3 in DNA: TGTGCCAGCAGCGTAAGTGCGGGGGACATTAATGAAAAACTGTTTTTT. This codes for CASSVSAGDINEKLFF. Together with reference TRBV9 and TRBJ1-4, the CDR3 gives the full variable domain: DSGVTQTPKHLITATGQRVTLRCSPRSGDLSVYWYQQSLDQGLQFLIQYYNGEERAKGNILERFSAQQFPDLHSELNLSSLELGDSALYFCASSVSAGDINEKLFFGSGTQLSVL.

V and J are TRBV19 and TRBJ1-1; D is perhaps TRBD1 (5 bases). CDR3 size: 17 residues. Germline CDR1 LNHDA, CDR2 SQIVND (reference sequence). The V gene lost 5 bases and the J gene lost 1 base, with 20 bases spanning the gap. The CDR3 loop is CASSRGAVLNPNTEAFF. The CDR3 nucleotides read TGTGCCAGTAGTCGTGGGGCAGTACTTAATCCGAACACTGAAGCTTTCTTT. Full variable domain (missing parts from reference TRBV19 and TRBJ1-1): DGGITQSPKYLFRKEGQNVTLSCEQNLNHDAMYWYRQDPGQGLRLIYYSQIVNDFQKGDIAEGYSVSREKKESFPLTVTSAQKNPTAFYLCASSRGAVLNPNTEAFFGQGTRLTVV.

This chain uses TRBV5-1 with TRBJ2-7; 11 positions agree with TRBD1. The CDR3 is 14 residues long. Germline V gene lookup returns CDR1 SGHRS and CDR2 YFSETQ. The V gene end was trimmed by 3 bases and the J gene end by 3 bases; junction bases not matched to a gene: 2. In DNA form, the CDR3 reads TGCGCCAGCAGCTCCGGGACAGGGGGCTACGAGCAGTACTTC. The encoded protein is CASSSGTGGYEQYF.

The V call is TRBV30, the J call TRBJ2-7; 8 nucleotides line up with TRBD1. The germline V gene has CDR1 GTSNPN and CDR2 SVGIG (reference sequence). V gave up 4 bases and J gave up 4 bases; unmatched junction bases: 9. The CDR3 loop spans 14 amino acids. The CDR3 loop is CAWTADRVGYEQYF. Written as DNA, the CDR3 is TGTGCCTGGACCGCGGACAGGGTTGGGTACGAGCAGTACTTC.

The gene calls are TRBV9 and TRBJ1-4; D call uncertain. Trimming took off 4 bases at V and 0 bases at J, with 13 bases between the two ends. This CDR3 has 16 residues. Germline CDR1 reads SGDLS; CDR2 reads YYNGEE. CDR3 DNA: TGTGCCAGCAGCCGTAACCCTAGTACAACTAATGAAAAACTGTTTTTT. As protein: CASSRNPSTTNEKLFF.

This clone is a singleton in its sample. V usage is TRBV11-2 and J usage is TRBJ1-3; D uncertain. Germline V lookup: CDR1 SGHAT, CDR2 FQNNGV. There are 14 residues in the CDR3. The V end was cut by 0 bases, the J end by 2 bases, with 5 bases between. This chain's CDR3 is CASSLDPAGNTIYF. CDR3 DNA: TGTGCCAGCAGCTTAGACCCAGCTGGAAACACCATATATTTT.

The V gene is TRBV9, the J gene TRBJ2-2, with TRBD1 identical over 8 bases. V shed 0 bases and J 4 bases; nucleotides not matched to a gene: 5. Germline V gives CDR1 SGDLS, CDR2 YYNGEE. The CDR3 is 16 residues long. The CDR3 coding sequence is TGTGCCAGCAGCGTAGCAGGGGGCGGTAGCACCGGGGAGCTGTTTTTT. Amino acid sequence: CASSVAGGGSTGELFF.